A selection of T cell receptor beta chains follows, all from one sample in a study of shared clonotypes between healthy human individuals. The method was immunoSEQ multiplex PCR; TCRdb's version includes in-frame clones alone and lacks a portion of them. The sample carries over 2,000,000 clones, about 94% recorded once. What was sequenced was naive CD8+ T cells from PBMCs. Receptors originate from a man aged 18 to 30 in good health. Some clones in this sample may be carry-over from other donors' samples. The CDR3 runs from the conserved cysteine through the conserved F or W. The D gene is left open where the match is weak. Expanded clones get a size class; other rows say once, few or many, or leave the size out.

NA TRBJ2-7 NA TRBV7-9 TGTGCCAGCAGCTCAAAGGCCGGAATGGAGGTCTACGAGCAGTACTTC CASSSKAGMEVYEQYF
NA TRBJ2-3 NA TRBV4-2 TGTGCCAGCAGCCAAGATCCGTTCGCTAGCACAGATACGCAGTATTTT CASSQDPFASTDTQYF
TRBD1 TRBJ2-7 NA TRBV4-1 TGCGCCAGCGGATGGGACAGGGGCCTCGAGCAGTACTTC CASGWDRGLEQYF
NA TRBJ1-4 few TRBV7-9 TGTGCCAGCACGGGGAATGAAAAACTGTTTTTT CASTGNEKLFF
NA TRBJ1-2 NA TRBV7-9 TGTGCCAGCAGCTTAGGCGACGGGGGACTCTATGGCTACACCTTC CASSLGDGGLYGYTF
TRBD2 TRBJ2-1 NA TRBV28 TGTGCCAGCAGTATATCGGGACTAGCGGGCAACAATGAGCAGTTCTTC CASSISGLAGNNEQFF
NA TRBJ2-1 NA TRBV6-5 TGTGCCAGCAGTTCACTACTCGGGGAGCAGTTCTTC CASSSLLGEQFF
NA TRBJ2-5 NA TRBV15 TGTGCCACCAGCAGAGAAGGCAGGAGCCAGGAGACCCAGTACTTC CATSREGRSQETQYF
NA TRBJ1-1 NA TRBV19 TGTGCCAGTAGTATCGCACGCCTCATGAACACTGAAGCTTTCTTT CASSIARLMNTEAFF
NA TRBJ2-7 NA TRBV6-5 TGTGCCAGCAGTTACAATTCGGGGGGCCTCTACGAGCAGTACTTC CASSYNSGGLYEQYF
NA TRBJ2-7 NA TRBV28 TGTGCCAGCAGTTTTGCGCCAGGGGGGACCTACGAGCAGTACTTC CASSFAPGGTYEQYF
NA TRBJ2-2 NA TRBV6-6 TGTGCCAGCAGTTACGTTCCGGTTTCTGGGGAGCTGTTTTTT CASSYVPVSGELFF
NA TRBJ1-3 NA TRBV11-2 TGTGCCAGCAGATACGGTAACCCAGGGGACGGAAACACCATATATTTT CASRYGNPGDGNTIYF
TRBD1 TRBJ2-1 NA TRBV27 TGTGCCAGCAGTTTATGGGACAGTTACAATGAGCAGTTCTTC CASSLWDSYNEQFF
NA TRBJ2-3 NA TRBV6-4 TGTGCCAGAGAACAGGACCACACAGATACGCAGTATTTT CAREQDHTDTQYF
NA TRBJ2-5 NA TRBV6-5 TGTGCCAGCAGTTACGGGCAGGGTGGTTTAGAGACCCAGTACTTC CASSYGQGGLETQYF
NA TRBJ2-1 NA TRBV5-1 TGCGCCAGCAGCTTGAATTGGGCGAGGGACGGCAATGAGCAGTTCTTC CASSLNWARDGNEQFF
NA TRBJ2-5 NA TRBV27 TGTGCCAGCAGTGGGCGGGGGCTCCAAGAGACCCAGTACTTC CASSGRGLQETQYF
NA TRBJ2-3 NA TRBV19 TGTGCCAGTACCCCGGGACGGAGAGGTACGCAGTATTTT CASTPGRRGTQYF
TRBD2 TRBJ2-7 NA TRBV27 TGTGCCAGCAGTTTAGCCCTAGCGGGAGCCTACGAGCAGTACTTC CASSLALAGAYEQYF
TRBD1 TRBJ1-3 NA TRBV9 TGTGCCAGCAGCGTAGGGGGCAGGGGGAACACCATATATTTT CASSVGGRGNTIYF
NA TRBJ1-2 NA TRBV6-5 TGTGCCAGCAGTTACTCGACTTTGGGGGACTATGGCTACACCTTC CASSYSTLGDYGYTF
NA TRBJ2-7 NA TRBV9 TGTGCCAGCAGCGTAGGCGGTTACTCCTACGAGCAGTACTTC CASSVGGYSYEQYF
TRBD1 TRBJ2-2 NA TRBV27 TGTGCCAGCAGTTTCCTGGAGACAGGGGGCACCGGGGAGCTGTTTTTT CASSFLETGGTGELFF
NA TRBJ2-7 NA TRBV19 TGTGCCAGTAGTTCTAGGGTATACACCAGCGAGCAGTACTTC CASSSRVYTSEQYF
TRBD2 TRBJ2-5 NA TRBV9 TGTGCCAGCGGCCCTAGCGGGAACCCACAAGAGACCCAGTACTTC CASGPSGNPQETQYF
NA TRBJ2-1 NA TRBV6-1 TGTGCCGGCGCCCCAGGCCCACCCTACAATGAGCAGTTCTTC CAGAPGPPYNEQFF
NA TRBJ2-1 NA TRBV19 TGTGCCAGTAGTTATCCGGGGAACTACAATGAGCAGTTCTTC CASSYPGNYNEQFF